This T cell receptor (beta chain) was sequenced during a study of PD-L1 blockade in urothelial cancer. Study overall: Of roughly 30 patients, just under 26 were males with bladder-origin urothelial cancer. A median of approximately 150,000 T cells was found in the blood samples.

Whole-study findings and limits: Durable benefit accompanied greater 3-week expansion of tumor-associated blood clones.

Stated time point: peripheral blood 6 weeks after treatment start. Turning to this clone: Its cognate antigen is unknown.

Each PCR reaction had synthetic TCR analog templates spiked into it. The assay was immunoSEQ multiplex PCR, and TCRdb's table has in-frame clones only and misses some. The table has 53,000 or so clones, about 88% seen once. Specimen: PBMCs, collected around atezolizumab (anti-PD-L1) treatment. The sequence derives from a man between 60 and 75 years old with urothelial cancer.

The CDR3 DNA is TGTGCCAGCAGTCCTATGTACCAAGAGACCCAGTACTTC. Translation: CASSPMYQETQYF. This rearrangement joins TRBV27 to TRBJ2-5; D is unresolved. Germline V gene lookup returns CDR1 MNHEY and CDR2 SMNVEV (reference sequence). V lost 5 bases, J lost 0 bases, and 7 bases lay in between. The CDR3 loop spans 13 amino acids.